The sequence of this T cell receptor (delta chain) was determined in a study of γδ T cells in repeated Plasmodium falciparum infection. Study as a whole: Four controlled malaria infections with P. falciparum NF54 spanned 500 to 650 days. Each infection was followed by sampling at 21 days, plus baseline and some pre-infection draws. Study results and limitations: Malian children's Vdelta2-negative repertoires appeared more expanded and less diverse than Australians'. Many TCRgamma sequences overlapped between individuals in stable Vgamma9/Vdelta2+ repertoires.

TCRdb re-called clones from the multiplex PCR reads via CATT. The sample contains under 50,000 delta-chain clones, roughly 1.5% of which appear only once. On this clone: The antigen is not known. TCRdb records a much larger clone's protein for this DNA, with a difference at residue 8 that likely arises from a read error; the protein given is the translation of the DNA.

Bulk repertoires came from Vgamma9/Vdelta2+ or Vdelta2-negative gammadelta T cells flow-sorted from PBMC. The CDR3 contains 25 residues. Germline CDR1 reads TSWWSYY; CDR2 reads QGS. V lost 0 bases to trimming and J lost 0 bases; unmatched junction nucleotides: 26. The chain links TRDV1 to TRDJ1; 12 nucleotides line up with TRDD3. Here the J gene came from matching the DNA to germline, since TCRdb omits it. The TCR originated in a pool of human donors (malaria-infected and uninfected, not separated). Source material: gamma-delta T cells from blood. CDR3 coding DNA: TGTGCTCTTGGGGAACTGTTTCGCACTCTACGATTTCCTGGGGGATACGCGGGGTACACCGATAAACTCATCTTT. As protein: CALGELFRTLRFPGGYAGYTDKLIF.